This entry describes one T cell receptor (beta chain). Its antigen is still unknown. This entry is derived from a study of cytomegalovirus exposure and HLA in healthy donors. Findings and caveats of the study: Serostatus for CMV was the only available immune exposure information. A later analysis linked a missense DCLRE1C variant to TCR beta V- and J-gene trimming. The classifier reportedly diagnosed cytomegalovirus status with high specificity and sensitivity.

The PCR made use of 60 Vbeta and 13 Jbeta primers. TCRdb keeps only in-frame clones here, not all; method: immunoSEQ multiplex PCR. Here the sample spans around 170,000 clones, around 77% being singletons. Germline CDR1 MNHNS, CDR2 SASEGT. V was clipped by 2 bases and J by 3 bases, with 17 bases between them. The CDR3 runs to 16 residues. This chain uses TRBV6-1 with TRBJ2-7; no firm D call. The sample consisted of PBMCs. The source of this sequence is a man between 35 and 55 years old in good health and CMV-seronegative. CDR3: CASSESLLVVYYEQYF. CDR3 coding DNA: TGTGCCAGCAGTGAATCTTTGCTAGTGGTTTACTACGAGCAGTACTTC.